This TCR beta chain was observed in a study of blood T cell repertoires in COVID-19. Looking at the study overall: COVID-19 samples from acute and convalescent phases originated in the United States, Italy and Spain. The cDNA or gDNA used as material had been derived from T cells, B-cell-depleted T cells, or PBMCs.

Germline assignment: CDR1 SGHTA and CDR2 FQGNSA. The V end lost 1 base, the J end lost 8 bases, and 17 bases lay between the germline ends. This CDR3 has 15 residues. Authors' methods: Estimates of nucleated cell counts were drawn from the amplification of reference gene primers. Measured with immunoSEQ multiplex PCR; TCRdb has only the in-frame clones, and not every one. V and J calls and clone size are as listed in that table; D and trimming were resolved from the DNA. Of more than 110,000 clones listed, roughly 76% are singletons. Specimen: peripheral blood. This TCR came from a woman between 50 and 59 years old with active or convalescent COVID-19. This chain links TRBV7-2 with TRBJ1-2, with D possibly being TRBD1 (5 bases). The CDR3 is CASSLVRSGREGYTF. The CDR3 DNA is TGTGCCAGCAGCTTAGTGCGTTCAGGCAGGGAAGGCTACACCTTC.